The 26 T cell receptor beta chains presented below share a single source sample, sequenced in a study of T-cell reconstitution after alpha-beta-depleted transplantation in children. A TCRbeta library incorporating unique molecular identifiers was prepared. MiXCR, applied by TCRdb to the PCR reads, yields one record per CDR3 protein. This sample has about 980,000 distinct CDR3 sequences; about 26% occur once, and the top ten carry roughly 27%. This specimen was PBMCs, mostly from graft donor cells, taken 360 days after TCRalphabeta/CD19-depleted stem cell transplant. These receptors came from a boy in the first two years of life who had a stem cell transplant for SCID, so the T cells may come from the graft donor.

The chain employs TRBV10-3 and TRBJ2-1, with no clear D. Germline CDR1 is ENHRY and CDR2 is SYGVKD. The CDR3 length is 14 residues. Trimming shortened V by 0 bases and J by 5 bases, and 8 bases separated the two germline ends. CDR3 protein: CAISESVVDNEQFF. CDR3 nucleotides: TGTGCCATCAGTGAGTCGGTGGTAGACAATGAGCAGTTCTTC.

CDR3 amino acids: CASSLAAGGPAGELFF. DNA for the CDR3: TGTGCCAGCAGCTTGGCGGCGGGGGGGCCCGCCGGGGAGCTGTTTTTT. J is TRBJ2-2 and V is TRBV5-5, with 9 bases lining up with TRBD2. CDR3 length: 16 residues. V trimming: 0 bases; J trimming: 6 bases; junction bases outside the gene matches: 6. Per germline, CDR1 SGHKS and CDR2 YYEKEE (reference sequence).

The chain carries TRBV12-3 or TRBV12-4 and TRBJ2-4; D gene ambiguous. V was cut by 6 bases and J by 0 bases, with 9 bases left in between. CDR3 length: 14 residues. CDR3 sequence (DNA): TGTGCCAGCAGGGGTGAACTAGCCAAAAACATTCAGTACTTC. This gives the protein CASRGELAKNIQYF.

The chain employs TRBV10-3 and TRBJ2-2; 7 bases are shared with TRBD2. Germline V gene lookup returns CDR1 ENHRY and CDR2 SYGVKD. V gave up 0 bases and J gave up 0 bases; unmatched junction bases: 1. This CDR3 has 16 residues. CDR3 sequence reads: CAISESRGANTGELFF. DNA for the CDR3: TGTGCCATCAGTGAGTCACGGGGGGCGAACACCGGGGAGCTGTTTTTT.

The genes are TRBV20-1 and TRBJ2-3; no reliable D call. The V gene lost 0 bases and the J gene lost 6 bases, with 19 bases spanning the gap. The CDR3 loop spans 16 amino acids. Per germline, CDR1 DFQATT and CDR2 SNEGSKA (reference sequence). The chain's CDR3 is CSARDITRGGSDTQYF. Written as DNA, the CDR3 is TGCAGTGCTAGAGATATTACCCGAGGTGGTTCGGATACGCAGTATTTT.

The chain carries TRBV20-1 and TRBJ1-5, with no clear D. Germline V gene data show CDR1 as DFQATT and CDR2 as SNEGSKA (reference sequence). This CDR3 is built from 13 residues. V lost 3 bases, J lost 4 bases, and 10 bases lay in between. In nucleotides, the CDR3 is TGCAGTGCTAGCTGGGTACCTAATCAGCCCCAGCATTTT. As protein: CSASWVPNQPQHF.

This clonotype was counted a few times. The chain links TRBV9 to TRBJ2-6, with D possibly matching TRBD1 (6 bases). The CDR3 length is 15 residues. The germline V and J ends were trimmed by 0 bases and 2 bases, with 6 bases remaining between them. Germline-derived CDR1 and CDR2 are SGDLS and YYNGEE. Written as DNA, the CDR3 is TGTGCCAGCAGCGTAGACAGGGCTGGGGCCAACGTCCTGACTTTC. Its protein product is CASSVDRAGANVLTF.

The chain recombines TRBV7-2 with TRBJ2-7, with TRBD1 as a possible D gene (6 bases). V lost 5 bases, J lost 2 bases, and 13 bases lay in between. The CDR3 spans 14 residues. CDR1 SGHTA and CDR2 FQGNSA come from the germline V gene. In DNA, the CDR3 is TGTGCCAGCAGCACGGACAGTCTAACCTACGAGCAGTACTTC. Translation: CASSTDSLTYEQYF.

J is TRBJ1-2 and V is TRBV29-1; the D is unclear. The germline V and J ends were trimmed by 5 bases and 4 bases, with 8 bases remaining between them. Germline V CDR1 and CDR2: SQVTM, ANQGSEA. The CDR3 consists of 11 residues. The chain's CDR3 is CSVQKGYGYTF. CDR3 in DNA: TGCAGCGTTCAAAAGGGCTATGGCTACACCTTC. The full variable domain, completed using reference TRBV29-1 and TRBJ1-2, is SAVISQKPSRDICQRGTSLTIQCQVDSQVTMMFWYRQQPGQSLTLIATANQGSEATYESGFVIDKFPISRPNLTFSTLTVSNMSPEDSSIYLCSVQKGYGYTFGSGTRLTVV.

This chain uses TRBV5-1 with TRBJ2-1; 9 bases are a match to TRBD2. Germline-derived CDR1 and CDR2 are SGHRS and YFSETQ. V dropped 0 bases and J dropped 0; count of bases not matched to a gene: 10. The CDR3 sequence is 19 residues long. DNA for the CDR3: TGCGCCAGCAGCTTGGTTATGCTAGCGGGGACCAGCTCCTACAATGAGCAGTTCTTC. Protein: CASSLVMLAGTSSYNEQFF.

On this clonotype itself: One end of the junction varies from germline; a read error may be responsible. V usage is TRBV20-1 and J usage is TRBJ2-6; D unresolved. This CDR3 region has 13 residues. Germline V gives CDR1 DFQATT, CDR2 SNEGSKA (reference sequence). The CDR3 protein is CSARDNGANVLTF. CDR3 coding DNA: TGCAGTGCCAGAGATAATGGGGCCAACGTCCTGACTTTC.

The chain couples TRBV20-1 to TRBJ2-5; 8 nucleotides agree with TRBD1. V dropped 6 bases and J dropped 4; count of bases not matched to a gene: 13. This CDR3 is 15 amino acids long. Germline CDR1 DFQATT, CDR2 SNEGSKA (reference sequence). In DNA, the CDR3 is TGCAGTGCAATGACAGGGGAGAGGCTGCGAGAGACCCAGTACTTC. Translating gives CSAMTGERLRETQYF.

The chain combines TRBV21-1 with TRBJ2-7. TRBV21-1 is recorded as a pseudogene. The CDR3 extends over 10 amino acids. The CDR3 nucleotides read TGTGGGCCACATTGGTACGAGCAGTACTTC. Its protein is CGPHWYEQYF.

The chain combines TRBV15 with TRBJ1-6; D possibly corresponds to TRBD1 (6 bases). Looked up from germline, CDR1 is LNHNV and CDR2 is YYDKDF (reference sequence). The CDR3 covers 17 residues. V lost 4 bases, J lost 9 bases, and 22 bases lay in between. This CDR3 reads CATSTIRGPMGGSPLHF. In nucleotides, the CDR3 is TGTGCCACCAGCACCATCCGGGGGCCGATGGGGGGTTCACCCCTCCACTTT.

The chain links TRBV6-2 or TRBV6-3 to TRBJ2-7; 10 bases are shared with TRBD2. From germline, CDR1 is MNHEY and CDR2 SVGEGT. The CDR3 length is 15 residues. The V segment lost 3 bases and the J segment 4 bases; nucleotides outside the gene matches: 6. CDR3 protein: CASSYKGLASYEQYF. The CDR3 coding sequence is TGTGCCAGCAGTTATAAGGGACTAGCGTCGTACGAGCAGTACTTC.

In its sample, this clonotype was seen once. This chain uses TRBV20-1 with TRBJ1-3; no clear D. The CDR3 contains 13 residues. V shed 6 bases and J shed 4 bases, with 13 bases lying between them. CDR1 is DFQATT and CDR2 is SNEGSKA in the germline V gene (reference sequence). CDR3 sequence reads: CSARTPIGNTIYF. DNA of the CDR3: TGCAGTGCCAGGACCCCTATCGGAAACACCATATATTTT.

The DNA of the CDR3 is TGTGCCAGCAGTGATTATTGGGAGCAGTACTTC. It yields the protein CASSDYWEQYF. The chain combines TRBV2 with TRBJ2-7; D uncertain. The V and J ends lost 3 bases and 7 bases respectively, with 7 bases between them. Germline assignment: CDR1 SNHLY and CDR2 FYNNEI. The CDR3 is 11 residues long.

The rearrangement links TRBV4-2 to TRBJ1-2; 8 positions agree with TRBD1. The ends lost 3 bases at V and 2 bases at J; junction bases unmatched: 8. The CDR3 consists of 16 residues. From germline, CDR1 is LGHNA and CDR2 YNFKEQ. The CDR3 region has the DNA TGTGCCAGCAGCCACCCAGACAGGGGCTTAAACTATGGCTACACCTTC. Residues: CASSHPDRGLNYGYTF.

The chain uses TRBV15 and TRBJ1-1; 9 bases align to TRBD1. Trimming took 2 bases from V and 0 from J; bases not matched to a gene: 7. CDR1 LNHNV and CDR2 YYDKDF come from the germline V gene (reference sequence). The CDR3 extends over 17 amino acids. CDR3 residues: CATSRTYRGRLNTEAFF. CDR3 bases: TGTGCCACCAGCAGAACTTACAGGGGGCGATTGAACACTGAAGCTTTCTTT.

This clonotype has only one observation. This sequence joins TRBV28 and TRBJ2-1; the D is unclear. With 5 bases removed from V and 3 bases from J, the gap between germline ends came to 14 bases. CDR1 is MDHEN, CDR2 SYDVKM, per germline. The CDR3 is 15 amino acids. As DNA, the CDR3 is TGTGCCAGCAGTCCCCGGACCATCTTCTACAATGAGCAGTTCTTC. This gives the protein CASSPRTIFYNEQFF.

The chain recombines TRBV28 with TRBJ2-3, with D perhaps matching TRBD2 (5 bases). Trimming took off 7 bases at V and 6 bases at J, with 11 bases between the two ends. The CDR3 consists of 12 residues. Germline CDR1 is MDHEN and CDR2 is SYDVKM. The CDR3 DNA sequence: TGTGCCAGCACCCAAGCGGAGGATACGCAGTATTTT. This gives the protein CASTQAEDTQYF.

Only a few counts were recorded for this clonotype. The V and J genes are TRBV10-3 and TRBJ2-7; D is possibly TRBD1 (5 bases). Looked up from germline, CDR1 is ENHRY and CDR2 is SYGVKD. V lost 7 bases, J lost 2 bases, and 12 bases lay in between. There are 13 residues in the CDR3. Here the CDR3 reads CAIKRGETYEQYF. The CDR3 DNA follows: TGTGCCATCAAAAGGGGTGAAACCTACGAGCAGTACTTC.

This clonotype was observed a few times. This chain connects TRBV28 to TRBJ2-1; possibly TRBD2 for D (5 bases). CDR1 MDHEN and CDR2 SYDVKM come from the germline V gene. The CDR3 has 14 residues. V was shortened by 3 bases and J by 8 bases, with 14 bases between the two germline ends. The CDR3 nucleotides are TGTGCCAGCAGTTTTCAAGAGGGTTTTGATGAGCAGTTCTTC. Its protein is CASSFQEGFDEQFF.

This clonotype was counted a few times. The chain couples TRBV12-3 or TRBV12-4 to TRBJ1-5; no clear D. The CDR3 contains 12 residues. V lost 6 bases to trimming and J lost 5 bases, with 8 bases between them. This chain's CDR3 is CASRSSDQPQHF. As DNA, the CDR3 is TGTGCCAGCAGGTCGTCCGATCAGCCCCAGCATTTT.

The count of this clonotype is one. The gene calls are TRBV7-2 and TRBJ2-5; the D is unclear. V was shortened by 1 base and J by 5 bases, with 20 bases between the two germline ends. The CDR3 contains 17 residues. CDR1 is SGHTA, CDR2 FQGNSA, per germline. The CDR3 region is CASSLGGTFPAGETQYF. CDR3 nucleotides: TGTGCCAGCAGCTTAGGGGGAACGTTCCCAGCCGGGGAGACCCAGTACTTC.

The chain carries TRBV12-3 or TRBV12-4 and TRBJ2-1, with 9 bases fitting TRBD2. The CDR3 is 15 amino acids. Trimming removed 7 bases from V and 6 bases from J; junction bases left unmatched: 10. CDR3 protein: CASNHLAGGLNEQFF. CDR3 nucleotide sequence: TGTGCCAGCAACCACCTGGCGGGAGGGCTCAATGAGCAGTTCTTC.